This note documents a single TCR beta chain sequence. The data were obtained in a study of blood T cell repertoires in COVID-19. As for the study in general: Sites across the United States, Italy and Spain contributed samples from acute and convalescent COVID-19. T cells, B-cell-depleted T cells, or PBMCs supplied cDNA or gDNA.

This CDR3 is built from 16 residues. The V end lost 0 bases, the J end lost 0 bases, and 11 bases lay between the germline ends. Per the germline V gene, CDR1 is MNHNS and CDR2 is SASEGT. Original analysis: Scientists estimated how many nucleated cells there were by amplifying reference gene primers. Produced via immunoSEQ multiplex PCR; TCRdb's table is partial and in-frame only. V, J and clone size derive from that table, while D and trimming were established from the DNA sequence. The data contain tens of thousands of clones, about nine tenths of them singletons. Sequencing was done on a sample of peripheral blood. The chain combines TRBV6-1 with TRBJ1-1, with TRBD1 as a possible D gene (5 bases). The clonotype was recovered from a man in his fifties or sixties with active COVID-19. The CDR3 bases are TGTGCCAGCAGTGAAGCGCGGGGACGCATGAACACTGAAGCTTTCTTT. Its protein is CASSEARGRMNTEAFF.